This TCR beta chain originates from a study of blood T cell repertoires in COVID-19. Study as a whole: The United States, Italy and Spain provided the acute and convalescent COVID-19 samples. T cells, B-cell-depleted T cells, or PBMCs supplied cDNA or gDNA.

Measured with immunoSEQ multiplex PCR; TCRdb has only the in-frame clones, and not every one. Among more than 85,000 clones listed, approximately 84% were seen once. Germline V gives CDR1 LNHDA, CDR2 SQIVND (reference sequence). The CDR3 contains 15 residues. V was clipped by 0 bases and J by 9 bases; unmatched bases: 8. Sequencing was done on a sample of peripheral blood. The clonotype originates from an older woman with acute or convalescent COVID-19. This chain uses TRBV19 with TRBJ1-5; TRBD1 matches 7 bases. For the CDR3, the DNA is TGTGCCAGTAGTATAGATCGACAGGGTCCTCGGCCCCAGCATTTT. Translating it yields CASSIDRQGPRPQHF.